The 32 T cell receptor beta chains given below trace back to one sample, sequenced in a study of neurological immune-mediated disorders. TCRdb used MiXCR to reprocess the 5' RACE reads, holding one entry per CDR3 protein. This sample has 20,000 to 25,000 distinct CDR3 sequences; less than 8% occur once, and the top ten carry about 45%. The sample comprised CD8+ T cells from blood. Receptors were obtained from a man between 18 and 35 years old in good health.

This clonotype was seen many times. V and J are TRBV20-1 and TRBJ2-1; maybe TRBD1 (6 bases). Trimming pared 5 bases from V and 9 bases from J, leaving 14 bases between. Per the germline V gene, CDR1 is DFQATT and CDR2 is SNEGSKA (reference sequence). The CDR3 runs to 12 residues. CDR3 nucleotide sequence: TGCAGTGCTCATACAGGGTTTCCTGAGCAGTTCTTC. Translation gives CSAHTGFPEQFF.

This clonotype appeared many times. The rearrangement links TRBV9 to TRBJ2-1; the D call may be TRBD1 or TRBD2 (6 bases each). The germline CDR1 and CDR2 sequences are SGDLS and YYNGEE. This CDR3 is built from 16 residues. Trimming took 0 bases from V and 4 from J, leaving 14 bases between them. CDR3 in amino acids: CASSVGGAPNYNEQFF. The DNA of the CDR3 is TGTGCCAGCAGCGTAGGGGGGGCACCTAATTACAATGAGCAGTTCTTC.

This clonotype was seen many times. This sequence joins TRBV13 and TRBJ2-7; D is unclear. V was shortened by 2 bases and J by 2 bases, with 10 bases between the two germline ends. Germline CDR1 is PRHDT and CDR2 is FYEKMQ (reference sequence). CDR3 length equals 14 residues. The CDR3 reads CASSLSQTAYEQYF. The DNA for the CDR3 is TGTGCCAGCAGCTTATCACAGACTGCCTACGAGCAGTACTTC.

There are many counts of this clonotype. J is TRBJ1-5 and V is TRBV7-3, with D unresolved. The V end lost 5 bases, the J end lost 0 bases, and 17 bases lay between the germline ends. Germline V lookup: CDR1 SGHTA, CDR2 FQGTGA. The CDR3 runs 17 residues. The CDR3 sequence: CASSPGGSRYSNQPQHF. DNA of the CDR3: TGTGCCAGCAGCCCGGGCGGGAGCCGATATAGCAATCAGCCCCAGCATTTT.

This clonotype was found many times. As DNA, the CDR3 is TGTGCCAGCAGACCCCCAGGGGCGGCTGGAAACACCATATATTTT. Translation gives CASRPPGAAGNTIYF. J is TRBJ1-3 and V is TRBV13, with TRBD1 as a possible D gene (6 bases). Trimming took off 6 bases at V and 2 bases at J, with 14 bases between the two ends. This CDR3 contains 15 residues. Per germline, CDR1 PRHDT and CDR2 FYEKMQ (reference sequence).

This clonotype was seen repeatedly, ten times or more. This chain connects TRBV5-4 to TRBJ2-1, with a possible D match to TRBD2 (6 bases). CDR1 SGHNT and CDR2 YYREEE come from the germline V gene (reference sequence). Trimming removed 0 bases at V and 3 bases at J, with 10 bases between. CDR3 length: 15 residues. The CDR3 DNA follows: TGTGCCAGCAGCTTGGCCCGGGGGATCTACAATGAGCAGTTCTTC. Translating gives CASSLARGIYNEQFF.

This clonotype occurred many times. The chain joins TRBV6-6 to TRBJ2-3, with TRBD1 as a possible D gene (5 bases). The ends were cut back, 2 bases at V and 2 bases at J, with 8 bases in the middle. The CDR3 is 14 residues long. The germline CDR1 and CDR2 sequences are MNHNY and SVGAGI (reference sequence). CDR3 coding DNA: TGTGCCAGCAGTTACGACAGACTCACAGATACGCAGTATTTT. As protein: CASSYDRLTDTQYF.

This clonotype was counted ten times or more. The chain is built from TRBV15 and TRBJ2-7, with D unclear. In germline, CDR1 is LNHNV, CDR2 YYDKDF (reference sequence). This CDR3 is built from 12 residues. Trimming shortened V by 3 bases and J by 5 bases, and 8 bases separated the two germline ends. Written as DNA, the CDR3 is TGTGCCACCAGCAGGACCTACAACGAGCAGTACTTC. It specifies CATSRTYNEQYF.

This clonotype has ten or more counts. Here the CDR3 reads CASSLGDGYEQYF. In nucleotides, the CDR3 is TGCGCCAGCAGCTTGGGGGACGGGTACGAGCAGTACTTC. The chain carries TRBV5-1 and TRBJ2-7; either TRBD1 or TRBD2 may fit D (5 bases each). The CDR3 contains 13 residues. Trimming removed 0 bases from V and 4 bases from J, with 8 bases in between. Germline lookup yields CDR1 SGHRS and CDR2 YFSETQ.

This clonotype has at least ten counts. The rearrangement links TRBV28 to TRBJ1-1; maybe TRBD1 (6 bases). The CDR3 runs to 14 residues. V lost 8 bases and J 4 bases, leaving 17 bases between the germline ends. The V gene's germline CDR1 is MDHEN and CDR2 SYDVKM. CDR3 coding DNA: TGTGCCAGCCGAGACAGGCCGGGTAGCACTGAAGCTTTCTTT. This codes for CASRDRPGSTEAFF.

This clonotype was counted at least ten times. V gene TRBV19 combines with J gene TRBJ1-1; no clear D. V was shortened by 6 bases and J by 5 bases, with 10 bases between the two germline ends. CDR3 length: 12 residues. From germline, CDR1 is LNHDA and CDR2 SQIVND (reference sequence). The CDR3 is CASRVGGTEAFF. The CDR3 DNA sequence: TGTGCCAGTAGGGTCGGTGGGACTGAAGCTTTCTTT.

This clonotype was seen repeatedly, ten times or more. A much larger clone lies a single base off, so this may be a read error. The DNA of the CDR3 is TGTGCCAGCTTTGGGCGTAACAGGGGGTACGAGCAGTACTTC. Residues: CASFGRNRGYEQYF. The chain has TRBV5-6 and TRBJ2-7, with 8 nucleotides matching TRBD1. Germline CDR1 SGHDT, CDR2 YYEEEE. CDR3 length: 14 residues. Germline trimming cut 7 bases from V and 4 bases from J; bases unmatched to any gene: 10.

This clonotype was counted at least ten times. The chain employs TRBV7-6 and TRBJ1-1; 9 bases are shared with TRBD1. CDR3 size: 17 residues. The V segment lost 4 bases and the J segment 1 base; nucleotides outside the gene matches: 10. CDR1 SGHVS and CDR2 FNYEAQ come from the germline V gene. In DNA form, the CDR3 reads TGTGCCAGCAGCTCAGAAGGCGGGACAGGGCGGAACACTGAAGCTTTCTTT. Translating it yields CASSSEGGTGRNTEAFF. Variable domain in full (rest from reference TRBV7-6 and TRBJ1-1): GAGVSQSPRYKVTKRGQDVALRCDPISGHVSLYWYRQALGQGPEFLTYFNYEAQQDKSGLPNDRFSAERPEGSISTLTIQRTEQRDSAMYRCASSSEGGTGRNTEAFFGQGTRLTVV.

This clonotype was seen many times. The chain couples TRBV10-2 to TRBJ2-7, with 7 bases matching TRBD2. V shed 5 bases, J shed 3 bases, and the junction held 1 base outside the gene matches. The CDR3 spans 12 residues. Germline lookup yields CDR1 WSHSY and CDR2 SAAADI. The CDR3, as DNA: TGCGCCAGCAGTCCTAGCGGCTACGAGCAGTACTTC. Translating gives CASSPSGYEQYF.

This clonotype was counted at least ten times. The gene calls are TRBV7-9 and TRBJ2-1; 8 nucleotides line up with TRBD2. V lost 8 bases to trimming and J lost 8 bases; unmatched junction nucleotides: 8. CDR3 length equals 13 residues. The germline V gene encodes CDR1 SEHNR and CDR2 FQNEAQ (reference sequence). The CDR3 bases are TGTGCCAGCGCCCCGGGACTAGTGTATGAGCAGTTCTTC. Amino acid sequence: CASAPGLVYEQFF.

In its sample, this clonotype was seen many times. The CDR3 reads CATHSGSTAYEQYF. CDR3 bases: TGTGCCACCCATTCGGGATCTACAGCCTACGAGCAGTACTTC. The chain links TRBV10-3 to TRBJ2-7; perhaps TRBD2 as D (5 bases). Germline CDR1 reads ENHRY; CDR2 reads SYGVKD. Trimming took off 10 bases at V and 2 bases at J, with 18 bases between the two ends. The CDR3 has 14 residues.

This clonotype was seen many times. CDR3 sequence reads: CASSLSLAGSETQYF. DNA of the CDR3: TGTGCCAGCAGTCTCTCACTAGCGGGGTCAGAGACCCAGTACTTC. V is TRBV6-5 and J is TRBJ2-5, with 10 bases that match TRBD2. The CDR3 sequence is 15 residues long. V was pared by 5 bases and J by 4 bases, with 7 bases of the junction left unmatched. The germline V gene has CDR1 MNHEY and CDR2 SVGAGI.

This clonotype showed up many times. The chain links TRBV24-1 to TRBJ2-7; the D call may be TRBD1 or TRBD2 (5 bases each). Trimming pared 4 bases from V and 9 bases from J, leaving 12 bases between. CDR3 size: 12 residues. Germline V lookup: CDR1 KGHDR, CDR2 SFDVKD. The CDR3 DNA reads TGTGCCACCAGTGAGGGTGGGACGGCGCAGTACTTC. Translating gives CATSEGGTAQYF.

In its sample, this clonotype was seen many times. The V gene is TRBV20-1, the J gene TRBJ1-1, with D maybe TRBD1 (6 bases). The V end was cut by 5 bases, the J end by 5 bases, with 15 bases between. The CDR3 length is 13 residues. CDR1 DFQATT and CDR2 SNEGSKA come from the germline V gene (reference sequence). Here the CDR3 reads CSAGTGAKTEAFF. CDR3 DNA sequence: TGCAGTGCTGGTACGGGGGCAAAGACTGAAGCTTTCTTT.

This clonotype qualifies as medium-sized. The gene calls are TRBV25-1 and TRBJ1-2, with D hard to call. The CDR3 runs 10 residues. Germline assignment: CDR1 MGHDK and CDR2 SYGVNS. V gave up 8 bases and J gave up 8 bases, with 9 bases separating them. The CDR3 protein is CASPESGYTF. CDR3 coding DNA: TGTGCCAGCCCCGAATCGGGCTACACCTTC.

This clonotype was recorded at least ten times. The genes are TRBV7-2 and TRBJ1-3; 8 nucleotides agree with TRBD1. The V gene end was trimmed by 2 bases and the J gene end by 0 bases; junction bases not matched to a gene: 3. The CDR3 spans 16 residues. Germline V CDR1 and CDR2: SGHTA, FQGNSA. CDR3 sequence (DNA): TGTGCCAGCAGCTTACTACAGGGGGGCTCTGGAAACACCATATATTTT. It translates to CASSLLQGGSGNTIYF.

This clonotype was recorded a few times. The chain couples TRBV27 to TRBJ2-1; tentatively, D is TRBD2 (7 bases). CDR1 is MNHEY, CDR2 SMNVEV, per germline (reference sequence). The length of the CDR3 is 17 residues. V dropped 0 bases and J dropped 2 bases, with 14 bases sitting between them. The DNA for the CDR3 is TGTGCCAGCAGTTTATCTCGGGGGGCCCTCCCCTACAATGAGCAGTTCTTC. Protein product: CASSLSRGALPYNEQFF.

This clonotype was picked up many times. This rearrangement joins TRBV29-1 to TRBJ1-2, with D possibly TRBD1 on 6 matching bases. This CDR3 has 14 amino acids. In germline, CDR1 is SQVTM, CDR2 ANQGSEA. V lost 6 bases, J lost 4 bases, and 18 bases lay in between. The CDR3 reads CSVPLGAGLYGYTF. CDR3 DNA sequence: TGCAGCGTCCCCTTGGGGGCAGGGCTCTATGGCTACACCTTC. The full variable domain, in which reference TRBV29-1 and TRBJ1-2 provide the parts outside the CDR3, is SAVISQKPSRDICQRGTSLTIQCQVDSQVTMMFWYRQQPGQSLTLIATANQGSEATYESGFVIDKFPISRPNLTFSTLTVSNMSPEDSSIYLCSVPLGAGLYGYTFGSGTRLTVV.

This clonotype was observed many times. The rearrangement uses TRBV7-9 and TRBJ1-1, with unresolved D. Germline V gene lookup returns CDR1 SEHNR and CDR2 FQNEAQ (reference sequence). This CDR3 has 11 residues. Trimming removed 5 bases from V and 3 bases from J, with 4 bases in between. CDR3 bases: TGTGCCAGCAGCCCGGACACTGAAGCTTTCTTT. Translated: CASSPDTEAFF. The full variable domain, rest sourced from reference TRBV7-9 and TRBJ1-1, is DTGVSQNPRHKITKRGQNVTFRCDPISEHNRLYWYRQTLGQGPEFLTYFQNEAQLEKSRLLSDRFSAERPKGSFSTLEIQRTEQGDSAMYLCASSPDTEAFFGQGTRLTVV.

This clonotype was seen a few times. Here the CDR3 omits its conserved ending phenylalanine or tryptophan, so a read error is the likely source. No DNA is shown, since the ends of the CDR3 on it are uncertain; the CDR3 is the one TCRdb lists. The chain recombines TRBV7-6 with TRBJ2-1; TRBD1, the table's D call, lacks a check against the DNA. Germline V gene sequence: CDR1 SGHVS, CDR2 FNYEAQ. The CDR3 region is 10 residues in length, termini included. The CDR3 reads CASSLGVPKG.

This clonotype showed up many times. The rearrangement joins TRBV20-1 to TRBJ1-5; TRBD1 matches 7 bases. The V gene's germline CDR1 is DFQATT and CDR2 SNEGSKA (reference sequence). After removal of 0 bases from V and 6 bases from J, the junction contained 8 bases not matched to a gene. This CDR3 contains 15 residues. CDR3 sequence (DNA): TGCAGTGCTAGAGAGATAGACAGGGAGAGTCAGCCCCAGCATTTT. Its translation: CSAREIDRESQPQHF.

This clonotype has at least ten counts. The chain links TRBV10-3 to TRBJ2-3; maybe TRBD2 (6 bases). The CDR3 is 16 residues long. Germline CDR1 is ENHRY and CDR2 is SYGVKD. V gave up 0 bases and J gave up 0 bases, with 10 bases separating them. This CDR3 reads CAISESEGLSTDTQYF. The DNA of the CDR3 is TGTGCCATCAGTGAGTCTGAGGGACTTAGCACAGATACGCAGTATTTT.

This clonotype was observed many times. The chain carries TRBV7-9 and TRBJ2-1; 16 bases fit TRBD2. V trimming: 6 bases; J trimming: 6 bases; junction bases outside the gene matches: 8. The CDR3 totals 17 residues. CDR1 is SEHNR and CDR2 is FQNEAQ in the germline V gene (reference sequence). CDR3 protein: CASRSAGTSGGANEQFF. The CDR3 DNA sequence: TGTGCCAGCAGATCAGCCGGGACTAGCGGGGGGGCCAATGAGCAGTTCTTC.

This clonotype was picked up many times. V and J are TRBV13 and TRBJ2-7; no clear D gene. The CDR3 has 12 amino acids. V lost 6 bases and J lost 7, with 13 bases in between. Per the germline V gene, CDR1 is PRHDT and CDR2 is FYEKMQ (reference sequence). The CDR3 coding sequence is TGTGCCAGCAGTTATCAGAATGGGGAGCAGTACTTC. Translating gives CASSYQNGEQYF.

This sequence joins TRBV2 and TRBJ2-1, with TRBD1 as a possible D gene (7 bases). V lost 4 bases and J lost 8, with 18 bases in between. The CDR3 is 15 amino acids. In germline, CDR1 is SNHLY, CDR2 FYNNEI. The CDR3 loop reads CASSGTGRRGDEQFF. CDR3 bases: TGTGCCAGCAGTGGGACGGGACGCAGGGGGGATGAGCAGTTCTTC.

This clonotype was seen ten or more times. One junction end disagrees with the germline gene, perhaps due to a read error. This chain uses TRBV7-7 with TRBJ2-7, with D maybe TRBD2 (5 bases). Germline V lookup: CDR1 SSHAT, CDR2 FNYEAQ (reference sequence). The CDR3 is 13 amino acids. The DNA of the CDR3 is TGTGCTAGCAGCTTAGGTGTGAGGGCCGAGCAGTACTTC. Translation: CASSLGVRAEQYF. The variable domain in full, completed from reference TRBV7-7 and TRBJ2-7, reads GAGVSQSPRYKVTKRGQDVTLRCDPISSHATLYWYQQALGQGPEFLTYFNYEAQPDKSGLPSDRFSAERPEGSISTLTIQRTEQRDSAMYRCASSLGVRAEQYFGPGTRLTVT.

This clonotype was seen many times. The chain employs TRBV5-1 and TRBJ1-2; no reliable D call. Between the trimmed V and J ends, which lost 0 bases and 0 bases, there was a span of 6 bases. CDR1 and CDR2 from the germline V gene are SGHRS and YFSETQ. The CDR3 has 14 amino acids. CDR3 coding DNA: TGCGCCAGCAGCTTGGTTGCCGCTAACTATGGCTACACCTTC. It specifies CASSLVAANYGYTF.